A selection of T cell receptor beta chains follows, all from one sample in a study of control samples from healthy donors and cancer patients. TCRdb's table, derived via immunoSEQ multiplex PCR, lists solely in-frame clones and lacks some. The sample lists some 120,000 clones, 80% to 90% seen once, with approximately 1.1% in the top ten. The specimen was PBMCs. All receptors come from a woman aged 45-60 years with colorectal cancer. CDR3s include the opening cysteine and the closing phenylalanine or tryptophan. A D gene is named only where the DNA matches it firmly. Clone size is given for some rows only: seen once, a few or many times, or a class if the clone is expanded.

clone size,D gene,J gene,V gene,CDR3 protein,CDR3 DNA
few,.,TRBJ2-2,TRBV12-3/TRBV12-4,CGIGVTGELFF,TGCGGGATAGGGGTCACCGGGGAGCTGTTTTTT
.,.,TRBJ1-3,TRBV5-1,CASNSGFGNTIYF,TGCGCCAGCAATTCGGGTTTTGGCAACACCATATATTTT
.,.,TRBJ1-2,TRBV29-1,CSVRESAGGYTF,TGCAGCGTTAGGGAATCTGCCGGTGGCTACACCTTC
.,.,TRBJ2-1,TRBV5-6,CASSLVGKSSYNEQFF,TGTGCCAGCAGCTTGGTAGGGAAAAGCTCCTACAATGAGCAGTTCTTC
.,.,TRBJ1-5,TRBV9,CASSTLDSNQPQHF,TGTGCCAGCAGTACGTTGGATAGCAATCAGCCCCAGCATTTT
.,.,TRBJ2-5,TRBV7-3,CASTPTPGGTQYF,TGTGCCAGCACTCCGACCCCCGGGGGGACCCAGTACTTC
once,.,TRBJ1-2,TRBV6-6,CASTSSERSGYTF,TGTGCCAGCACATCATCAGAGAGGTCCGGCTACACCTTC
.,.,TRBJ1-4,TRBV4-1,CASSQVGRETHEKLFF,TGCGCCAGCAGCCAAGTTGGGCGGGAGACTCATGAAAAACTGTTTTTT
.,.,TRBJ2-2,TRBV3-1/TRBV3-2,CASSRLNTGELFF,TGTGCCAGCAGCCGACTAAACACCGGGGAGCTGTTTTTT
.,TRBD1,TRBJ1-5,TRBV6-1,CASSGHHTGGNQPQHF,TGTGCCAGCAGTGGTCACCATACAGGGGGCAATCAGCCCCAGCATTTT
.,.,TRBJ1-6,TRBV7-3,CASSFRGARNSPLHF,TGTGCCAGCAGCTTTCGCGGAGCGCGGAATTCACCCCTCCACTTT
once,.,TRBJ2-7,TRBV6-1,CASSERAYEQYF,TGTGCCAGCAGTGAAAGGGCCTACGAGCAGTACTTC
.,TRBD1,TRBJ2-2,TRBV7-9,CASSGQGGRTGELFF,TGTGCCAGCAGCGGACAGGGCGGTCGCACCGGGGAGCTGTTTTTT
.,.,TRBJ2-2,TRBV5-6,CASSLAVLGWDTGELFF,TGTGCCAGCAGCTTGGCGGTTTTAGGGTGGGACACCGGGGAGCTGTTTTTT
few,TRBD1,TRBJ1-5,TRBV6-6,CASSQRQGTTNNQPQHF,TGTGCCAGCAGTCAGCGACAGGGGACCACTAACAATCAGCCCCAGCATTTT
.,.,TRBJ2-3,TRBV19,CASSMGLTDTQYF,TGTGCCAGTAGTATGGGACTCACAGATACGCAGTATTTT
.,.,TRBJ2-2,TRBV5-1,CASSLAGNTGELFF,TGCGCCAGCAGCTTGGCGGGGAACACCGGGGAGCTGTTTTTT
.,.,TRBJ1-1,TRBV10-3,CAISYDSKGTEAFF,TGTGCCATCAGTTATGACAGCAAAGGGACTGAAGCTTTCTTT
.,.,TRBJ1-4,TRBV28,CASSPPFSSRIEKLFF,TGTGCCAGCAGCCCCCCCTTTAGTAGTCGTATTGAAAAACTGTTTTTT
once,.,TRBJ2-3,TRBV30,CAWSPLLDTQYF,TGTGCCTGGAGTCCTCTATTAGATACGCAGTATTTT
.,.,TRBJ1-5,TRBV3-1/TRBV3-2,CASSQYSNQPQHF,TGTGCCAGCAGCCAGTACAGCAATCAGCCCCAGCATTTT
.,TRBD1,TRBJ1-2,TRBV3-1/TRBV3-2,CASSQGQGYGYTF,TGTGCCAGCAGCCAAGGACAGGGCTATGGCTACACCTTC
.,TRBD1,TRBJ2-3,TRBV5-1,CASSLDGTDISTDTQYF,TGCGCCAGCAGCTTGGATGGGACAGATATTAGCACAGATACGCAGTATTTT
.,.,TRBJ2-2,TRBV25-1,CATEGRMNTGELFF,TGTGCCACCGAAGGGCGGATGAACACCGGGGAGCTGTTTTTT
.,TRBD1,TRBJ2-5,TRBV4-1,CASSQAGTGIDF,TGCGCCAGCAGCCAAGCCGGGACAGGGATCGACTTC
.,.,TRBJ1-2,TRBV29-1,CSVRGQDGYTF,TGCAGCGTTCGGGGGCAGGATGGCTACACCTTC
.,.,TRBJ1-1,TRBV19,CASKLGANTEAFF,TGTGCCAGTAAATTGGGAGCGAACACTGAAGCTTTCTTT
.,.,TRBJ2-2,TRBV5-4,CASSFLRAVNTGELFF,TGTGCCAGCAGCTTTCTTCGGGCAGTGAACACCGGGGAGCTGTTTTTT
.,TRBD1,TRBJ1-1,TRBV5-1,CASSSYRDRGTAEAFF,TGCGCCAGCAGCTCATACCGGGACAGGGGGACGGCTGAAGCTTTCTTT
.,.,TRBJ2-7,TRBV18,CASSPPDAYEQYF,TGTGCCAGCTCACCACCGGACGCCTACGAGCAGTACTTC
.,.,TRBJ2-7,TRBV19,CASSVSGVYEQYF,TGTGCCAGTAGTGTTTCGGGCGTCTACGAGCAGTACTTC
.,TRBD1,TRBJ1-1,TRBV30,CASGQGNTEAFF,TGTGCCTCCGGACAGGGGAACACTGAAGCTTTCTTT
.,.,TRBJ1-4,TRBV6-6,CASSYQQGTNEKLFF,TGTGCCAGCAGTTACCAACAGGGAACTAATGAAAAACTGTTTTTT
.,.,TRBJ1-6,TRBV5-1,CASSLEGQNYSPLHF,TGCGCCAGCAGCTTGGAAGGGCAGAACTATTCACCCCTCCACTTT
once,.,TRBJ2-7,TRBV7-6,CASSRRVGGPTAYEQYF,TGTGCCAGCAGCCGCAGGGTGGGCGGTCCGACGGCCTACGAGCAGTACTTC
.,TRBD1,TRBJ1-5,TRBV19,CASSTSRDRNQPQHF,TGTGCCAGTAGTACATCCCGGGACAGAAATCAGCCCCAGCATTTT
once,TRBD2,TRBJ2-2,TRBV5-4,CASSLDGGAEELFF,TGTGCCAGCAGCTTGGACGGGGGGGCCGAGGAGCTGTTTTTT
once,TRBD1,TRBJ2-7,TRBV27,CASSIDRGLSYEQYF,TGTGCCAGCAGTATCGACAGGGGGCTCTCCTACGAGCAGTACTTC
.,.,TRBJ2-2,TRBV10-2,CASSVTRDTGELFF,TGCGCCAGCAGTGTGACAAGGGACACCGGGGAGCTGTTTTTT
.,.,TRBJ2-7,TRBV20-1,CSAEHGYEQYF,TGCAGTGCCGAACATGGATACGAGCAGTACTTC
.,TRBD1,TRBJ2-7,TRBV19,CASSIRTGNYEQYF,TGTGCCAGTAGTATCCGGACAGGGAACTACGAGCAGTACTTC
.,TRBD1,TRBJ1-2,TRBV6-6,CASSHITGTASNYGYTF,TGTGCCAGCAGTCATATTACCGGGACAGCCTCTAACTATGGCTACACCTTC